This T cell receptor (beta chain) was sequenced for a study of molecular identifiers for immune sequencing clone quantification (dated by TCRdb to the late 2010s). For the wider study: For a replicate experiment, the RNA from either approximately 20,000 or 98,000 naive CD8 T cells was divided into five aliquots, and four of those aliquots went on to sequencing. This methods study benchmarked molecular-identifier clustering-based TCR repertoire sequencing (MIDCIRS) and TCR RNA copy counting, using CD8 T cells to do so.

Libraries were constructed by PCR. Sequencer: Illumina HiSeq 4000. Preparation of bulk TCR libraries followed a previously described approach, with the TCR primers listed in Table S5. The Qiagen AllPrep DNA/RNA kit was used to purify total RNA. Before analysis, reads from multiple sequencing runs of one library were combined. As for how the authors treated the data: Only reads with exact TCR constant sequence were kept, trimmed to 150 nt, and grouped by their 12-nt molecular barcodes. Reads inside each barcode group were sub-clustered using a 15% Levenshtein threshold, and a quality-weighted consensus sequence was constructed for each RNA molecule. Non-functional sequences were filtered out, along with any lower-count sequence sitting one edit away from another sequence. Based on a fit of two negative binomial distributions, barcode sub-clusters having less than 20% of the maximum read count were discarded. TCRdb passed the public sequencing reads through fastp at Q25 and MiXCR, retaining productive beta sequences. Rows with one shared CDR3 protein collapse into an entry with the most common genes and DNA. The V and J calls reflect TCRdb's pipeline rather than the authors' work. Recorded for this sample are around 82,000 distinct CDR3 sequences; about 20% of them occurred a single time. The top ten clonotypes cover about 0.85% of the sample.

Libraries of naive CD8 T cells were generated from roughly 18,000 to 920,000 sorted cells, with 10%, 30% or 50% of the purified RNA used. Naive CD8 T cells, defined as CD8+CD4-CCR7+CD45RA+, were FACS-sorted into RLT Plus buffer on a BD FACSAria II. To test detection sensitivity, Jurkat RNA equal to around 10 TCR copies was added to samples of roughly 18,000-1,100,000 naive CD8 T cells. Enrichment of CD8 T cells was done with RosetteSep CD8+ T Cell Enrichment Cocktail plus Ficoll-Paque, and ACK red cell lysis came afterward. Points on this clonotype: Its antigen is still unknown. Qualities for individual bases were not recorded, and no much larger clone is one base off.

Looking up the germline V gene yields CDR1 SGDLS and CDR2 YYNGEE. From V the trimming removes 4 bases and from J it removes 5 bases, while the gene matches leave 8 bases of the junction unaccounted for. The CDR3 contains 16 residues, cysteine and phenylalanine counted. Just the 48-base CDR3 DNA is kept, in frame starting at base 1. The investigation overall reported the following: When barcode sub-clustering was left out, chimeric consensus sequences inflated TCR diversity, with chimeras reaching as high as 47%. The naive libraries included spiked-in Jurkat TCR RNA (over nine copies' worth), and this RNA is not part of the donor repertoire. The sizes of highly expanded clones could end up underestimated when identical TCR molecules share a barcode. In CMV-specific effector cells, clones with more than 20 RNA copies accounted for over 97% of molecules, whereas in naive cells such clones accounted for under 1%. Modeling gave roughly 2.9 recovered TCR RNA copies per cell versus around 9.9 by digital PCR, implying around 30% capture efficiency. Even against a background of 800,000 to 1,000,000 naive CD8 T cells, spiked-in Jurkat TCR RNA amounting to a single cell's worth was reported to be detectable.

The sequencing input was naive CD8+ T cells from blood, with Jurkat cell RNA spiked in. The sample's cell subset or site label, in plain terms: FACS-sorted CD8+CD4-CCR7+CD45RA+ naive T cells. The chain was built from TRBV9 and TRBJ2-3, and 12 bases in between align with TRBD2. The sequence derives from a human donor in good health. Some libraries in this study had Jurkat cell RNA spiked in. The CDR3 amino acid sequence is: CASSPGLAGTRDTQYF. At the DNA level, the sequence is TGTGCCAGCAGCCCAGGACTAGCGGGGACCCGAGATACGCAGTATTTT.